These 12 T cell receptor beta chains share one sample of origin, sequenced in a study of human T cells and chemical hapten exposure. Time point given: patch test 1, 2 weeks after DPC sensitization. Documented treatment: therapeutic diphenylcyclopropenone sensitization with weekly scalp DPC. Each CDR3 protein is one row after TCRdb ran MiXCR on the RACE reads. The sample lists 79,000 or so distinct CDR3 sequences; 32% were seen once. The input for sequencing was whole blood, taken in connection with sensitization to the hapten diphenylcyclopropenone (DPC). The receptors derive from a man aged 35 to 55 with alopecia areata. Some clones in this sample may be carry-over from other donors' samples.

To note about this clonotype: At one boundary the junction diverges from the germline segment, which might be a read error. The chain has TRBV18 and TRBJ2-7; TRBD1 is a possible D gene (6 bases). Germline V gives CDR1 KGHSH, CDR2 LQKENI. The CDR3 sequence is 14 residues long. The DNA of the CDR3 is TGTGCCAGCTCCCCCTCGCCAGGACAGATCGCCGAGGGGTTC. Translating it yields CASSPSPGQIAEGF.

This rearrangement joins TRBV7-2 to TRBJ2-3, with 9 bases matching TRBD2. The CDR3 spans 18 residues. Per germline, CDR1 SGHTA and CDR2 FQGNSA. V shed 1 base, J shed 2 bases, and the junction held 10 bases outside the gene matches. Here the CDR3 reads CASSLGFAGGPDTDTQYF. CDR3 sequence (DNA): TGTGCCAGCAGCTTAGGATTTGCGGGAGGGCCTGACACAGATACGCAGTATTTT.

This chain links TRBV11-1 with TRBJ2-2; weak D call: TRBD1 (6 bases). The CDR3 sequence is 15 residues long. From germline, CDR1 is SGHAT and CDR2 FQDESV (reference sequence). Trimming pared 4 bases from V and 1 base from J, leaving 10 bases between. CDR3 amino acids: CASSSGTRNTGELFF. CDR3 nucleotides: TGTGCCAGCAGCTCCGGGACAAGGAACACCGGGGAGCTGTTTTTT. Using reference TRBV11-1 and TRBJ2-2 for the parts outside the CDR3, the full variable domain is EAEVAQSPRYKITEKSQAVAFWCDPISGHATLYWYRQILGQGPELLVQFQDESVVDDSQLPKDRFSAERLKGVDSTLKIQPAELGDSAMYLCASSSGTRNTGELFFGEGSRLTVL.

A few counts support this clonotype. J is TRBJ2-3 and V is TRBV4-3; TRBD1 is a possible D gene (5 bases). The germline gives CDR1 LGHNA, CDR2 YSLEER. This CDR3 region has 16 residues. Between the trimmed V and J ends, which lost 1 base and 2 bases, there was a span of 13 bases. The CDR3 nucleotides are TGCGCCAGCAGCCAAGGAACAGGCACTTTCACAGATACGCAGTATTTT. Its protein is CASSQGTGTFTDTQYF.

CDR3 amino acids: CASRRQGGSTDTQYF. CDR3 DNA sequence: TGTGCCAGCAGGAGACAGGGTGGGAGCACAGATACGCAGTATTTT. The chain couples TRBV6-5 to TRBJ2-3; TRBD1 agrees at 7 bases. J gave up 0 bases and V 6 bases, and 6 bases lay outside the gene matches. The CDR3 has 15 amino acids. Germline lookup yields CDR1 MNHEY and CDR2 SVGAGI.

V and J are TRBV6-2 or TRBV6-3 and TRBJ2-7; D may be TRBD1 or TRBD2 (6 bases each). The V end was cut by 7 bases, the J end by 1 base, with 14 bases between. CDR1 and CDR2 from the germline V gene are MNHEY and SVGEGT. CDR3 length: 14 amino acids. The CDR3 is CASIDGGWSYEQYF. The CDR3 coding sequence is TGTGCCAGCATTGACGGGGGCTGGTCCTACGAGCAGTACTTC.

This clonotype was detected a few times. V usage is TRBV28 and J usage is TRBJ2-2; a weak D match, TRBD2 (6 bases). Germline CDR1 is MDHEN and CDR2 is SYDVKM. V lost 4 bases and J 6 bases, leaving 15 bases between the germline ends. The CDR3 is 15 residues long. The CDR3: CASSSSGTVAGELFF. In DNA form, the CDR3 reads TGTGCCAGCAGTTCCTCCGGGACTGTCGCCGGGGAGCTGTTTTTT.

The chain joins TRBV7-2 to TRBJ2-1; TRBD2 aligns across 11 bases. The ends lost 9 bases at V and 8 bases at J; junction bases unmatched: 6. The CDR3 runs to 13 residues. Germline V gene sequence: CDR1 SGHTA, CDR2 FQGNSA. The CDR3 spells CASKLAGAYEQFF. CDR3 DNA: TGTGCCAGTAAACTAGCGGGAGCCTATGAGCAGTTCTTC.

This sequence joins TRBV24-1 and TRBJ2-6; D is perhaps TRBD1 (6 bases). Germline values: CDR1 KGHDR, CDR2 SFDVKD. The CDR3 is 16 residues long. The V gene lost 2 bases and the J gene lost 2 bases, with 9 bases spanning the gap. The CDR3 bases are TGTGCCACCAGTGATTCAGCAGGGGCTGGGGCCAACGTCCTGACTTTC. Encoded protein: CATSDSAGAGANVLTF.

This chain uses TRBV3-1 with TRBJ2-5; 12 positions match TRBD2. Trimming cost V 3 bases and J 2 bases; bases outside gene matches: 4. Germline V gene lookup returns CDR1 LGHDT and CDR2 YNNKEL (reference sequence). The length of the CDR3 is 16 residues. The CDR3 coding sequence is TGTGCCAGCAGCCACGGGACTAGCGGGTTACAAGAGACCCAGTACTTC. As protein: CASSHGTSGLQETQYF.

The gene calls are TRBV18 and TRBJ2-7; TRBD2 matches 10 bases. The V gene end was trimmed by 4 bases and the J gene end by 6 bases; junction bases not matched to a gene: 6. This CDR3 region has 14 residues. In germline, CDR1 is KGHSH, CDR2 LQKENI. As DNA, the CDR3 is TGTGCCAGCTCACAACAGGCTAGCGGGAGCGAGCAGTACTTC. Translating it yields CASSQQASGSEQYF.

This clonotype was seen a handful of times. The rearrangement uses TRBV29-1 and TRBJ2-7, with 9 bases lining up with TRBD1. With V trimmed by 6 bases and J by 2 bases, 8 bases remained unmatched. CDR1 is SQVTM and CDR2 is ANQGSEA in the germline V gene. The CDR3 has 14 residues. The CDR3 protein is CSVADRGGPYEQYF. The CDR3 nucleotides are TGCAGCGTCGCGGACAGGGGAGGGCCCTACGAGCAGTACTTC.